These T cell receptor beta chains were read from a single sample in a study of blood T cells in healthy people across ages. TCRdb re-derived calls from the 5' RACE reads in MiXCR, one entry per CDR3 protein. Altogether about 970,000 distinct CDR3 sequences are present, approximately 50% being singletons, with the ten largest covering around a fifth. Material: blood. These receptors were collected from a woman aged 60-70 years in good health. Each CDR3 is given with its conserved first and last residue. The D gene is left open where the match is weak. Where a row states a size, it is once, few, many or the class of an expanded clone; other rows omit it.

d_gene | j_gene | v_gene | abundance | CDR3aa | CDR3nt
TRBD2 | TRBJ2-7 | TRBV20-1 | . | CSARAPGLENEQYF | TGCAGTGCTAGAGCACCGGGACTAGAGAACGAGCAGTACTTC
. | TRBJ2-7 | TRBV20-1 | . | CSASRGMDYEQYF | TGCAGTGCTAGTCGAGGGATGGACTACGAGCAGTACTTC
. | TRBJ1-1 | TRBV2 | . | CASSSETLYNENTEAFF | TGTGCCAGCAGCAGCGAGACTCTATATAATGAGAACACTGAAGCTTTCTTT
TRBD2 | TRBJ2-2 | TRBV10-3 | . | CAIRGLAGTGELFF | TGTGCCATCAGAGGACTAGCGGGAACCGGGGAGCTGTTTTTT
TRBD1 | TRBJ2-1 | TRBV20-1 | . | CSASRDRAYNEQFF | TGCAGTGCCTCCCGGGACAGGGCTTACAATGAGCAGTTCTTC
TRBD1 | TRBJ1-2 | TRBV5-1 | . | CASSNLNRGRGGYTF | TGCGCCAGCAGCAACCTAAACAGGGGGCGCGGCGGCTACACCTTC
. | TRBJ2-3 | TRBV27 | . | CASSPTIGSPQYF | TGTGCCAGCAGCCCTACCATCGGCAGTCCGCAGTATTTT
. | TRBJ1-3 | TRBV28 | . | CASSSISRDPDFSGNTIYF | TGTGCCAGCAGTTCAATATCCCGGGACCCAGATTTCTCTGGAAACACCATATATTTT
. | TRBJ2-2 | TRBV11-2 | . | CASSRNAMGIAGELFF | TGTGCCAGCAGCCGAAATGCCATGGGGATCGCCGGGGAGCTGTTTTTT
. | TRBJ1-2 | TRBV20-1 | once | CSARDFEDIADYTF | TGCAGTGCTAGAGATTTCGAGGACATCGCAGACTACACCTTC
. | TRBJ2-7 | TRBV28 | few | CASKLPVGRGKYF | TGTGCCAGCAAACTCCCGGTGGGGAGGGGGAAGTACTTC
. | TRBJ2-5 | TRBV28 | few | CASSLPPRGTQYF | TGTGCCAGCAGTTTACCACCCAGGGGGACCCAGTACTTC
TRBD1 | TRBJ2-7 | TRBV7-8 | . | CASLRDRGTYEQYF | TGTGCCAGCCTCCGGGACAGGGGTACCTACGAGCAGTACTTC
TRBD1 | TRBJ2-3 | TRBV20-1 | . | CSARAGQGRDTQYF | TGCAGTGCTAGAGCGGGACAGGGCAGAGATACGCAGTATTTT
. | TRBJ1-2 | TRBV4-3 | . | CASSQDRLIYGYTF | TGCGCCAGCAGCCAAGATCGACTGATATATGGCTACACCTTC
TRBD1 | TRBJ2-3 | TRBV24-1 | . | CATSVGQGHTGTQYF | TGTGCCACCAGTGTAGGACAGGGCCACACAGGTACGCAGTATTTT
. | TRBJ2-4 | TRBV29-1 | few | CSVEGGGAGLYF | TGCAGCGTTGAAGGAGGGGGGGCTGGTTTGTACTTC
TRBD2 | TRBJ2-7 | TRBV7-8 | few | CASSRGLAGAVNYEQYF | TGTGCCAGCAGCCGGGGACTAGCGGGAGCGGTGAACTACGAGCAGTACTTC
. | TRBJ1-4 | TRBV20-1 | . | CSVATGTGRKKLFF | TGCAGTGTAGCCACCGGGACCGGTCGGAAAAAACTGTTTTTT
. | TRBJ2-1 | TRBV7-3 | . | CASRASEYNEQFF | TGTGCCAGTCGGGCTAGCGAATACAATGAGCAGTTCTTC
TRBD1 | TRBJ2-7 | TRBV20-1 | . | CSATGQGSTQSSYEQYF | TGCAGTGCGACGGGACAGGGCTCTACCCAGAGCTCCTACGAGCAGTACTTC
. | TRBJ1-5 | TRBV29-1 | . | CSVGLGGIDQPQHF | TGCAGTGTTGGATTGGGGGGAATCGATCAGCCCCAGCATTTT
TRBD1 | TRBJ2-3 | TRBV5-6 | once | CASSSYRGSSTDTQYF | TGTGCCAGCAGCTCCTACAGGGGCTCTAGCACAGATACGCAGTATTTT
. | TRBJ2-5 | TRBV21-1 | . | CASSLRSPRRETRYF | TGTGCCAGCAGCCTCCGAAGTCCAAGAAGGGAGACCCGGTACTTC
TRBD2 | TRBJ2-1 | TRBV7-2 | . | CASSSRGTSGINEQFF | TGTGCCAGCAGCTCCCGCGGGACTAGCGGGATCAATGAGCAGTTCTTC
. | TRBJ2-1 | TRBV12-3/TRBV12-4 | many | CASSLVLAEQFF | TGTGCCAGCAGTTTAGTCCTAGCTGAGCAGTTCTTC
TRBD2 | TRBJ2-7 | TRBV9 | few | CASSDSGRAYEQYF | TGTGCCAGCAGTGATAGCGGGAGGGCCTACGAGCAGTACTTC
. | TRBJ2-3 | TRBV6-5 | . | CASSYWGGRTDTQYF | TGTGCCAGCAGTTACTGGGGCGGTCGCACAGATACGCAGTATTTT
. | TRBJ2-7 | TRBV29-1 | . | CSVVTAEFGKMDEQYF | TGCAGCGTTGTGACGGCGGAATTTGGGAAGATGGATGAGCAGTACTTC
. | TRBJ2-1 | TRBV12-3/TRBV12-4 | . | CASSLFDLNEQFF | TGTGCCAGCAGTTTATTTGACCTTAATGAGCAGTTCTTC
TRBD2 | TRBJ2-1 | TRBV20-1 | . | CSARTSGSIYEQFF | TGCAGTGCTCGAACTAGCGGGAGTATCTATGAGCAGTTCTTC
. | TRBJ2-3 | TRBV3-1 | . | CASSQVGGVSTDTQYF | TGTGCCAGCAGCCAAGTCGGCGGGGTTAGCACGGATACGCAGTATTTT
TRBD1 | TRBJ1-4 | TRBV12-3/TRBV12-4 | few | CASSSGTANEKLFF | TGTGCCAGCAGTTCCGGGACAGCTAATGAAAAACTGTTTTTT
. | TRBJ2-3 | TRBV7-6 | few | CASSSLVEYTDTQYF | TGTGCCAGCAGCTCCCTAGTCGAATACACAGATACGCAGTATTTT
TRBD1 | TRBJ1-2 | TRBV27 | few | CASSFQPGTGVRYGYTF | TGTGCCAGCAGTTTTCAGCCCGGGACAGGGGTTCGGTATGGCTACACCTTC
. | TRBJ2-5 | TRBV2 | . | CASSYRAQETQYF | TGTGCCAGCAGTTACAGGGCCCAAGAGACCCAGTACTTC
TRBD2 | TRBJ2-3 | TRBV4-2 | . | CASSPSGTSGIGDTQYF | TGTGCCAGCAGCCCATCCGGGACTAGCGGCATTGGGGATACGCAGTATTTT
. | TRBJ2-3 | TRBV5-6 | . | CASSFRQTDTQYF | TGTGCCAGCAGCTTCCGACAGACAGATACGCAGTATTTT
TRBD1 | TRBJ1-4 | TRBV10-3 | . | CATQQGTTTNEKLFF | TGTGCCACCCAACAGGGGACCACAACTAATGAAAAACTGTTTTTT
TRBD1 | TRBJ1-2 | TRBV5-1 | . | CASSVTGEYFGYTF | TGCGCCAGCAGCGTAACAGGGGAATACTTTGGCTACACCTTC
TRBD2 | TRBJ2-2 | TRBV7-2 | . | CASSAPVRLAVGELFF | TGTGCCAGCAGCGCACCCGTTCGACTAGCTGTTGGGGAGCTGTTTTTT
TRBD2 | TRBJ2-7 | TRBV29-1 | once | CSVDGEGYEQYF | TGCAGCGTTGACGGGGAGGGGTACGAGCAGTACTTC
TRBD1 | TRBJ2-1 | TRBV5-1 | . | CASSLGTGGGNEQFF | TGCGCCAGCAGCTTGGGGACAGGGGGTGGGAATGAGCAGTTCTTC
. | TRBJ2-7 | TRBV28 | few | CASSWVSAPYEQYF | TGTGCCAGCAGCTGGGTCTCTGCCCCCTACGAGCAGTACTTC
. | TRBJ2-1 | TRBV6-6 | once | CATEFRVHNEQFF | TGTGCCACCGAATTCAGGGTTCACAATGAGCAGTTCTTC
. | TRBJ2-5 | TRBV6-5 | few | CASSYSFASQETQYF | TGTGCCAGCAGTTACTCGTTTGCATCTCAAGAGACCCAGTACTTC
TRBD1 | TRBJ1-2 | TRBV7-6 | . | CASSLLPGQVMEGYTF | TGTGCCAGCAGCCTTCTACCGGGACAGGTCATGGAAGGCTACACCTTC
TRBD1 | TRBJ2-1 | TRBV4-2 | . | CASSPGQGVREQFF | TGTGCCAGCAGCCCGGGACAGGGTGTGCGTGAGCAGTTCTTC
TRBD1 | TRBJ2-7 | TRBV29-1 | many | CSVAIRGTYEQYF | TGCAGCGTTGCGATCAGGGGGACGTACGAGCAGTACTTC
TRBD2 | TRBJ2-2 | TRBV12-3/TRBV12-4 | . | CASSLAGTTTGELFF | TGTGCCAGCAGTTTAGCCGGGACTACCACCGGGGAGCTGTTTTTT
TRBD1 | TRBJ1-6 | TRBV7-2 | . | CASSSKTGLFNSPLHF | TGTGCCAGCAGCTCCAAGACAGGGTTATTTAATTCACCCCTCCACTTT
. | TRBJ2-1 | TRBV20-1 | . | CSTTDSSQFF | TGCAGTACTACGGACAGTTCCCAGTTCTTC
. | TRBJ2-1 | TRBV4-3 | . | CASSQGLGRETQFF | TGCGCCAGCAGCCAAGGCCTAGGAAGAGAGACCCAGTTCTTC
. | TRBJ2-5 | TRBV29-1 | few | CSVEIIGAETQYF | TGCAGCGTTGAAATTATTGGGGCGGAGACCCAGTACTTC
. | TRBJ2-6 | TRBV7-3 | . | CASSLGTSGANVLTF | TGTGCCAGCAGCTTAGGGACATCAGGGGCCAACGTCCTGACTTTC
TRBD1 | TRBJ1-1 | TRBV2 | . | CASTPDRSQDNEAFF | TGTGCCAGCACTCCGGACAGGAGCCAAGATAATGAAGCTTTCTTT
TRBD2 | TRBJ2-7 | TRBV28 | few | CASSRGGTSSYEQYF | TGTGCCAGCAGCCGGGGCGGGACTAGTTCGTACGAGCAGTACTTC
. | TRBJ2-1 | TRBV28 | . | CASSLVARINEQFF | TGTGCCAGCAGTTTAGTTGCTAGGATAAATGAGCAGTTCTTC
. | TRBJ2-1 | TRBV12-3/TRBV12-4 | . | CASSTRGSYNEQFF | TGTGCCAGCAGTACCCGAGGTTCCTACAATGAGCAGTTCTTC
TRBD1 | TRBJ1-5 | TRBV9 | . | CASSVVDRGERNQPQHF | TGTGCCAGCAGCGTAGTGGACAGGGGTGAAAGGAATCAGCCCCAGCATTTT